The source of this T cell receptor (beta chain) is a study of blood T cell repertoires in COVID-19. Donors were grouped by their self-reported clinical history. Per the study methods: The authors estimated nucleated cell counts from reference gene primer amplification. Some clones are missing from TCRdb's copy, which holds only in-frame ones; the method was immunoSEQ multiplex PCR. That table supplies the V and J calls and clone size; D and trimming were determined from the DNA. The sample carries 200,000 to 300,000 clones, approximately 88% recorded once. Germline CDR1 reads LGHNT; CDR2 reads FRNRAP. The CDR3 has 18 amino acids. Trimming stripped 2 bases from V and 5 bases from J, with 22 bases between.

The chain employs TRBV12-5 and TRBJ1-5, with D possibly matching TRBD1 (5 bases). Material: PBMCs or T cells enriched from blood (not recorded which). The source is a woman aged 40 to 50 with acute COVID-19. CDR3 DNA sequence: TGTGCTAGTGGTTTGTCGATGGCAGGGAACTTGGATGATCAGCCCCAGCATTTT. Translation gives CASGLSMAGNLDDQPQHF.